These T cell receptor beta chains were read from a single sample in a study of Graves' ophthalmopathy and Graves' hyperthyroidism. In TCRdb, the multiplex PCR reads were re-called with MiXCR into one record per CDR3 protein. This table holds a few hundred thousand distinct CDR3 sequences, 17% found once. Sequencing was performed on peripheral blood. The receptor source for this set is an adult woman with stable Graves' hyperthyroidism. Both conserved end residues are part of each CDR3. Each record gives: D gene, clone size, V gene, J gene, CDR3 DNA, CDR3 protein. The D gene is left open where the match is weak. The size of a clone is reported for some rows only, either as once, few or many, or as a class for expanded clones.

>TRBD1|many|TRBV4-1|TRBJ2-7
TGCGCCAGCAGCCAAGCGGGACAGGGTGCGTGGGAGCAGTACTTC
CASSQAGQGAWEQYF
>NA|many|TRBV20-1|TRBJ2-5
TGCAGCTTTCATGGGCGCGAAGAGACCCAGTACTTC
CSFHGREETQYF
>NA|many|TRBV27|TRBJ1-3
TGTGCCAGCAGTTCAGCCCGGACACCTTCACACTATTTT
CASSSARTPSHYF
>NA|many|TRBV2|TRBJ1-1
TGTGCCAGCAGTGACCACAGGGTGACTGAAGCTTTCTTT
CASSDHRVTEAFF
>NA|NA|TRBV7-3|TRBJ1-2
TGTGCCAGCAGCCCTATGGCAGGGGCCGGCGGCTACACCTTC
CASSPMAGAGGYTF
>TRBD2|many|TRBV7-8|TRBJ2-7
TGTGCCAGCGCAAAGCCTAGCGGATACGAGCAGTACTTC
CASAKPSGYEQYF
>TRBD1|NA|TRBV6-2/TRBV6-3|TRBJ1-6
TGTGCCAGCAGGGGACAGGGGGGTTCACCCCTCCACTTT
CASRGQGGSPLHF
>NA|many|TRBV12-3/TRBV12-4|TRBJ2-2
TGTGCCAGCAGTTTGGAGGCGGGGAACACCGGGGAGCTGTTTTTT
CASSLEAGNTGELFF
>TRBD1|many|TRBV28|TRBJ2-7
TGTGCCAGCTCTTCCGGGGGACAGGGGGCCTACGAGCAGTACTTC
CASSSGGQGAYEQYF
>NA|many|TRBV7-8|TRBJ2-1
TGTGCCAGCAGCCCCCACCACACAGGGTGGGTAGCCAATGAGCAGTTCTTC
CASSPHHTGWVANEQFF
>NA|many|TRBV19|TRBJ1-1
TGTGCCAGTAGTATAGAGTGGGGCGGCCATACCACTGAAGCTTTCTTT
CASSIEWGGHTTEAFF
>TRBD1|many|TRBV20-1|TRBJ2-7
TGCAGTGCTAGAGACAACGACAGGGTGGGAACCTACGAGCAGTACTTC
CSARDNDRVGTYEQYF
>NA|many|TRBV6-5|TRBJ2-2
TGTGCCAGCAGTTACGGGGATAACACCGGGGAGCTGTTTTTT
CASSYGDNTGELFF
>TRBD1|many|TRBV7-9|TRBJ2-7
TGTGCCAGCAGCTTAGGGAAACAGGGGTACGAGCAGTACTTC
CASSLGKQGYEQYF
>TRBD2|many|TRBV20-1|TRBJ2-4
TGCAGTGCTACTAGCGGGACCGCCAAAAACATTAAGTACTTC
CSATSGTAKNIKYF
>NA|few|TRBV6-1|TRBJ1-6
TGTGCCAGCAGGAGGCCCACGGAGAATTCACCCCTCCACTTT
CASRRPTENSPLHF
>TRBD2|many|TRBV11-1|TRBJ2-7
TGTGCCAGCAGCCCCCCTAGCGGGAGGGCTTCCTACGAGCAGTACTTC
CASSPPSGRASYEQYF
>TRBD1|many|TRBV11-2|TRBJ1-2
TGTGCCAGCAGCTCCATAAAAGACAGGGCGAACTATGGCTACACCTTC
CASSSIKDRANYGYTF
>NA|many|TRBV12-5|TRBJ2-5
TGTGCTAGTGTTCTAGGGGCGCGGACTCTAACCCAGTACTTC
CASVLGARTLTQYF
>NA|NA|TRBV4-1|TRBJ2-5
TGCGCCAGCAGCCAAGACTTACCATTAACCCCTCCGGGACTGCCGGAGACCCAGTACTTC
CASSQDLPLTPPGLPETQYF
>NA|many|TRBV28|TRBJ1-2
TGTGCCAGCAGATGGGGTAGGGGGTTCGTCCACTATGGCTACACCTTC
CASRWGRGFVHYGYTF
>TRBD1|many|TRBV6-2/TRBV6-3|TRBJ1-5
TGTGCCAGCAGTTACCCCCGGGACAGATACAATCAGCCCCAGCATTTT
CASSYPRDRYNQPQHF
>TRBD1|many|TRBV6-4|TRBJ1-5
TGTGCCAGAAGCAGGGGGGATAGCAATCAGCCCCAGCATTTT
CARSRGDSNQPQHF
>NA|NA|TRBV12-3/TRBV12-4|TRBJ2-2
TGTGCCAGTAGTTTGGACAGTGTCACCGGGGAGCTGTTTTTT
CASSLDSVTGELFF
>NA|many|TRBV28|TRBJ1-1
TGTGCCAGCAGTTTGGGTTCGGCCCCAAAGCTTGACACTGAAGCTTTCTTT
CASSLGSAPKLDTEAFF
>NA|NA|TRBV18|TRBJ2-7
TGTGCCAGCTCCTCCGACAGGCGACAAACCTACGAGCAGTACTTC
CASSSDRRQTYEQYF
>NA|NA|TRBV20-1|TRBJ2-5
TGCAGTGCTAGTGTCACCCAAGGGGAGACCCAGTACTTC
CSASVTQGETQYF
>TRBD2|many|TRBV30|TRBJ2-5
TGTGCCTGGAGAGCGGGAGCGCTCCCAAGAGAGACCCAGTACTTC
CAWRAGALPRETQYF
>TRBD1|many|TRBV12-3/TRBV12-4|TRBJ2-3
TGTGCCAGCAGCCCAGCAGGGGGTGCAGATACGCAGTATTTT
CASSPAGGADTQYF
>NA|many|TRBV4-2|TRBJ2-5
TGTGCCAGCAGCCAAACCGGGACCCTGGGGGAGACCCAGTACTTC
CASSQTGTLGETQYF
>TRBD1|NA|TRBV6-1|TRBJ2-7
TGTGCCAGCAGACAGGGACAGAGCCTCTACGAGCAGTACTTC
CASRQGQSLYEQYF
>NA|many|TRBV29-1|TRBJ1-2
TGCAGCGTTGAAGACCCCTCCTATGGCTACACCTTC
CSVEDPSYGYTF
>NA|many|TRBV15|TRBJ2-5
TGTGCCACCAGCAGATCTACAGGGCCTCAAGAGACCCAGTACTTC
CATSRSTGPQETQYF
>TRBD2|NA|TRBV10-3|TRBJ2-7
TGTGCCATCCAAAAACTAGCGGGGGGGCACGAGCAGTACTTC
CAIQKLAGGHEQYF
>TRBD2|few|TRBV3-1|TRBJ2-2
TGTGCCAGCAGCCAAGCGCCGGGACTAGCACCCGGGGAGCTGTTTTTT
CASSQAPGLAPGELFF
>NA|NA|TRBV6-5|TRBJ2-2
TGTGCCAGCAGTTACGGGATTGGACCTTCCGGGGAGCTGTTTTTT
CASSYGIGPSGELFF
>NA|many|TRBV7-2|TRBJ2-5
TGTGCCAGCAGCCGGAACCTCCGGGGGCGTCAAGAGACCCAGTACTTC
CASSRNLRGRQETQYF
>NA|few|TRBV4-1|TRBJ2-2
TGCGCCAGCAGCCAACTAGGAGTCGGGACCGGGGAGCTGTTTTTT
CASSQLGVGTGELFF
>TRBD2|NA|TRBV15|TRBJ2-5
TGTGCCACCAGCAGAGATTGGAAGGGACTAGCGGAACAAGAGACCCAGTACTTC
CATSRDWKGLAEQETQYF
>NA|many|TRBV30|TRBJ1-1
TGTGCCTGGAGAGTAACTTCAAGCACTGAAGCTTTCTTT
CAWRVTSSTEAFF
>TRBD1|few|TRBV5-1|TRBJ2-2
TGCGCCAGCAGAAGGGACAGCCAGACCCGGGAGCTGTTTTTT
CASRRDSQTRELFF
>TRBD2|many|TRBV11-2|TRBJ2-5
TGTGCCAGCAGCTCCATTAGCGGGAAGTTGGGAGAGACCCAGTACTTC
CASSSISGKLGETQYF
>NA|many|TRBV28|TRBJ1-1
TGTGCCAGCAGTTTAGGGCGGAGAAGCATGAACACTGAAGCTTTCTTT
CASSLGRRSMNTEAFF
>TRBD1|few|TRBV4-3|TRBJ2-7
TGCGCCAGCAGCCAAGCAAGGGACAGACCCTACGAGCAGTACTTC
CASSQARDRPYEQYF
>NA|NA|TRBV18|TRBJ2-7
TGTGCCAGCTCAAAGGACAGAGCCTACGAGCAGTACTTC
CASSKDRAYEQYF
>TRBD1|many|TRBV6-2/TRBV6-3|TRBJ1-6
TGTGCCAGCAGTTTCCTGACAGGGGGTCAATCACCCCTCCACTTT
CASSFLTGGQSPLHF
>TRBD1|few|TRBV9|TRBJ1-3
TGTGCCAGCAGCCCGACAGGGGGCTCGGGAAACACCATATATTTT
CASSPTGGSGNTIYF
>NA|NA|TRBV6-1|TRBJ1-1
TGTGCCAGCAGTCAATCCTTTGTGAACACTGAAGCTTTCTTT
CASSQSFVNTEAFF
>NA|many|TRBV5-1|TRBJ2-7
TGCGCCAGCAGCTTGAATGGAGGGGGCTACGAGCAGTACTTC
CASSLNGGGYEQYF
>TRBD1|NA|TRBV19|TRBJ2-2
TGTGCCAGTATGGGGTGGACAGGGGGCACCGGGGAGCTGTTTTTT
CASMGWTGGTGELFF
>TRBD1|NA|TRBV24-1|TRBJ2-5
TGTGCCACCAGTGAAACCTCCGGGACAGATACTAAAGAGACCCAGTACTTC
CATSETSGTDTKETQYF
>NA|NA|TRBV3-1|TRBJ2-5
TGTGCCAGCAGCCCTCCTTCTGGGGGATCTCGGGAGACCCAGTACTTC
CASSPPSGGSRETQYF
>TRBD2|many|TRBV6-2/TRBV6-3|TRBJ2-5
TGTGCCAGCAGTTTCTATAGCGGGAGGATCGAGACCCAGTACTTC
CASSFYSGRIETQYF
>TRBD2|many|TRBV2|TRBJ2-5
TGTGCCTCCTTAGCGGGGGGCGGGGAGACCCAGTACTTC
CASLAGGGETQYF
>NA|NA|TRBV12-3/TRBV12-4|TRBJ1-1
TGTGCCAGCAGTACCTCAGGGTTGGTTGGAGCTTTCTTT
CASSTSGLVGAFF
>NA|many|TRBV7-9|TRBJ1-2
TGTGCCAGCAGCTTCTTTCAGACCTATGGCTACACCTTC
CASSFFQTYGYTF
>NA|many|TRBV18|TRBJ2-5
TGTGCCAGCAGTCCCCTTCAAGAGACCCAGTACTTC
CASSPLQETQYF